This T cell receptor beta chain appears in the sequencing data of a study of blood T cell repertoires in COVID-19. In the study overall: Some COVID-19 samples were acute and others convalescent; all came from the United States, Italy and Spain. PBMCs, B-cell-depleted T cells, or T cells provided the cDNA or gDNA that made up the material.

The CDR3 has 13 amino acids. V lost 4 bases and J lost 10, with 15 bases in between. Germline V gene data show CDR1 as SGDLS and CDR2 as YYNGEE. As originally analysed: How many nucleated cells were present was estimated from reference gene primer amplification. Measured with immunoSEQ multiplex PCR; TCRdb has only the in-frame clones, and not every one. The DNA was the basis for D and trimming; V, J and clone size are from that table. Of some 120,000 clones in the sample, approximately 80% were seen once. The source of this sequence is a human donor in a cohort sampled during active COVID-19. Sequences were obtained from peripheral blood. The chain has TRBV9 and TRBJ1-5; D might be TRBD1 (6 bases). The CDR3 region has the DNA TGTGCCAGCAGCCTCGAACAGGGCCTTCCCCAGCATTTT. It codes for CASSLEQGLPQHF.